The 9 T cell receptor beta chains below were found in one sample sequenced in a study of blood T cell repertoires in COVID-19. The table came from immunoSEQ multiplex PCR; TCRdb's copy has only in-frame clones and leaves some out. The table has roughly 150,000 clones, around 83% seen once. Sequenced sample: peripheral blood. The receptors come from a woman aged 50 to 60 in a cohort sampled during active or convalescent COVID-19.

V usage is TRBV19 and J usage is TRBJ1-1; TRBD1 might be the D (6 bases). Looked up from germline, CDR1 is LNHDA and CDR2 is SQIVND (reference sequence). V dropped 6 bases and J dropped 7 bases, with 15 bases sitting between them. This CDR3 contains 13 residues. The CDR3 loop is CASRLGTGNEAFF. CDR3 nucleotides: TGTGCCAGTAGGCTGGGAACAGGGAATGAAGCTTTCTTT.

This rearrangement joins TRBV7-9 to TRBJ1-1, with D perhaps TRBD1 (6 bases). This CDR3 contains 13 residues. Germline values: CDR1 SEHNR, CDR2 FQNEAQ (reference sequence). V was trimmed by 0 bases and J by 4 bases, leaving 6 bases between them. DNA of the CDR3: TGTGCCAGCAGCTTAGCGACAGGCACTGAAGCTTTCTTT. As protein: CASSLATGTEAFF.

The rearrangement joins TRBV19 to TRBJ1-2; no definite D call. CDR1 and CDR2 from the germline V gene are LNHDA and SQIVND (reference sequence). The CDR3 runs to 15 residues. V dropped 1 base and J dropped 4 bases, with 13 bases sitting between them. The CDR3 reads CASSIGAGLLYGYTF. CDR3 sequence (DNA): TGTGCCAGTAGTATAGGGGCAGGCCTGCTCTATGGCTACACCTTC.

This clone was detected a few times. The CDR3 spells CASSDRGFFSQPQHF. The DNA of the CDR3 is TGTGCCAGCAGTGATCGAGGGTTTTTTTCTCAGCCCCAGCATTTT. The V gene is TRBV6-1, the J gene TRBJ1-5, with D uncertain. Between the trimmed V and J ends, which lost 3 bases and 6 bases, there was a span of 15 bases. The CDR3 sequence is 15 residues long. Germline CDR1 reads MNHNS; CDR2 reads SASEGT.

This clone appeared a single time. The chain combines TRBV6-5 with TRBJ2-5, with 12 nucleotides matching TRBD2. The V gene end was trimmed by 6 bases and the J gene end by 4 bases; junction bases not matched to a gene: 0. Germline-derived CDR1 and CDR2 are MNHEY and SVGAGI. The length of the CDR3 is 13 residues. The CDR3, as DNA: TGTGCCAGCAGGACTAGCGGGGGAGAGACCCAGTACTTC. Protein: CASRTSGGETQYF.

The chain is built from TRBV3-1 (or the pseudogene TRBV3-2) and TRBJ2-6, with D hard to call. The V end lost 3 bases, the J end lost 0 bases, and 6 bases lay between the germline ends. CDR3 length: 15 residues. Germline CDR1 reads LGHDT; CDR2 reads YNNKEL (reference sequence). CDR3 nucleotides: TGTGCCAGCAGCCACTCTCTCTCTGGGGCCAACGTCCTGACTTTC. Amino acid sequence: CASSHSLSGANVLTF.

The DNA for the CDR3 is TGTGCCAGCAGTGAAGCGGGGGGGCCTGGGGCCAACGTCCTGACTTTC. Protein: CASSEAGGPGANVLTF. The chain recombines TRBV2 with TRBJ2-6, with D possibly being TRBD2 (7 bases). Germline CDR1 SNHLY, CDR2 FYNNEI. The CDR3 spans 16 residues. V was trimmed by 0 bases and J by 2 bases, leaving 8 bases between them.

This chain connects TRBV3-1 (or the pseudogene TRBV3-2) to TRBJ2-3, with D tentatively TRBD1 (5 bases). Trimming removed 1 base at V and 4 bases at J, with 9 bases between. In germline, CDR1 is LGHDT, CDR2 YNNKEL (reference sequence). CDR3 length equals 14 residues. CDR3 sequence (DNA): TGTGCCAGCAGCCAAGGACAGCAACCAGATACGCAGTATTTT. Translation gives CASSQGQQPDTQYF.

The rearrangement joins TRBV6-5 to TRBJ1-2, with 8 bases fitting TRBD1. There are 13 residues in the CDR3. J was trimmed by 3 bases and V by 7 bases; bases with no gene match: 4. Germline values: CDR1 MNHEY, CDR2 SVGAGI. The CDR3 reads CASTGGRDYGYTF. CDR3 DNA: TGTGCCAGCACAGGGGGCAGGGACTATGGCTACACCTTC.